Sequencing of this T cell receptor beta chain was carried out in a study of T cell responses to AZD1222 COVID-19 vaccine. Study conclusions and caveats: Possibly, clonal diversity was underestimated; donors were largely white British and included more females. Vaccination with two AZD1222 doses was followed by a rise in Spike-specific TCR breadth and depth.

Using immunoSEQ multiplex PCR, the repertoire was profiled, and TCRdb retains in-frame clones only, with some absent. The sample has around 140,000 clones, 90% to 95% seen once. A word on this clone: Its specificity is unknown.

This TCR derives from an adult in good health. The input for sequencing was peripheral blood, taken on day 0 of AZD1222 vaccination.

The CDR3 sequence: CASRYQHLRPVGEKLFF. In nucleotides, the CDR3 is TGTGCCAGCAGATACCAACACCTCCGGCCGGTTGGTGAAAAACTGTTTTTT. V usage is TRBV6-2 or TRBV6-3 and J usage is TRBJ1-4; D unresolved. Germline V CDR1 and CDR2: MNHEY, SVGEGT. V was trimmed by 6 bases and J by 7 bases, leaving 24 bases between them. CDR3 size: 17 residues.